This T cell receptor beta chain was obtained from a study of cytomegalovirus exposure and HLA in healthy donors. The PCR made use of 60 Vbeta and 13 Jbeta primers. Produced via immunoSEQ multiplex PCR; TCRdb's table is partial and in-frame only. The sample contains roughly 190,000 clones, roughly four fifths of which appear only once. The germline V gene encodes CDR1 SGHTA and CDR2 FQGNSA. Trimming removed 7 bases from V and 7 bases from J, with 13 bases in between. The CDR3 is made up of 13 amino acids. The chain links TRBV7-2 to TRBJ2-2; D is unresolved. Specimen: PBMCs. This receptor was obtained from a woman aged 25 to 39 in good health and CMV-seropositive. This CDR3 reads CASNPSEFGELFF. The CDR3 nucleotides are TGTGCCAGCAACCCCTCGGAGTTCGGGGAGCTGTTTTTT.